This T cell receptor beta chain originates from a study of T cells in Graves' hyperthyroidism and ophthalmopathy. Study-level information: Initial diagnosis, before any treatment, was when peripheral blood was collected.

This CDR3 contains 16 residues. Germline lookup yields CDR1 SEHNR and CDR2 FQNEAQ (reference sequence). The V end was cut by 1 base, the J end by 4 bases, with 16 bases between. Amplified regions were TCR beta CDR3 sequences from RNA transcripts. When the TCR CDR3 underwent first-round RT-PCR, the HTBI primer set was used. From the multiplex PCR reads, TCRdb called clonotypes with MiXCR, one entry per CDR3 protein. Of roughly 710,000 distinct CDR3 sequences listed, around 40% are singletons. This clonotype was observed a few times. The study enrolled patients aged 18 to 65 with newly diagnosed hyperthyroidism of under 2 months' duration.

This chain connects TRBV7-9 to TRBJ2-5; D may be TRBD1 (5 bases). The sequencing input was blood. The TCR was taken from a woman in her forties with Graves' hyperthyroidism. The CDR3 reads CASSLGSTTQGETQYF. CDR3 DNA: TGTGCCAGCAGCTTAGGTTCGACCACTCAGGGAGAGACCCAGTACTTC.